This TCR beta chain emerged from a study of PD-1 blockade in classical Hodgkin lymphoma (dated by TCRdb to 2020 to 2022). About the study as a whole: Nivolumab dosing was 3 mg/kg intravenously every 2 weeks, continuing until either disease progression or unacceptable toxicity. The study used CyTOF and TCR beta sequencing to define a peripheral blood immune signature of response to PD-1 blockade in classical Hodgkin lymphoma.

The sample's time point label, in plain terms: cycle 4 day 1 (C4D1), after around six weeks of nivolumab. Every trial patient had relapsed after autologous stem cell transplantation, and cohorts A, B and C differed in prior brentuximab vedotin exposure. The trial cohort comprised roughly 50 patients with relapsed/refractory classical Hodgkin lymphoma whose best overall responses were complete response, partial response or progressive disease. Single-agent nivolumab was administered to trial patients in the multi-cohort phase II CheckMate 205 trial. Best overall response was determined by an independent review committee according to the 2007 International Working Group response criteria. Trial PBMCs were collected just before the start of nivolumab (C1D1) and during therapy at cycle 2 day 1 and cycle 4 day 1. Peripheral blood was collected in 8 mL Vacutainer Cell Preparation Tubes, from which PBMCs were isolated by centrifugation and then cryopreserved.

CDR1 MNHEY and CDR2 SVGAGI are derived from the germline V gene. Spanning cysteine to phenylalanine, the CDR3 consists of 13 amino acids. Just CDR3 DNA is preserved here, 39 bases in frame from base 1. V sheds 0 bases and J sheds 8 bases, leaving 8 bases between their ends. As to this clone: Its antigen is currently not known. No much larger clone is present one base from it, and per-base qualities are unavailable.

Findings and caveats that apply to the study as a whole: Only a single clinical trial cohort was studied, and what caused the repertoire differences, possibly disease activity or prior therapy, remained undefined. Baseline diversity similar to that of newly diagnosed patients was observed in trial patients achieving complete response, whereas significantly lower diversity was observed in partial responders and progressors. Diversity was lower in patients who began nivolumab less than 1 year after ASCT, so these patients were left out of later analyses to avoid confounding by immune reconstitution. Baseline TCR diversity was reported to be lower in newly diagnosed patients than in healthy donors, and even lower in relapsed/refractory patients. CD4+ but not CD8+ TCR diversity rose significantly by C4D1 (p=0.0027 vs p=0.16), most apparent in complete responders (p=0.02).

Genomic DNA was isolated using the Qiagen DNeasy kit from unsorted PBMCs as well as from negatively selected CD4+ and CD8+ fractions. Using primers that anneal to V and J segments, immunoSEQ multiplex PCR amplified the TCR beta CDR3 regions. A synthetic immune receptor repertoire was used to minimize amplification bias, and remaining bias was computationally removed after sequencing. As for the authors' bioinformatics: Custom Python scripts were used to quantify repertoire diversity as the Shannon entropy index. Unsorted, CD4+ and CD8+ repertoires were analyzed separately, except in combined analyses where CD4+ and CD8+ sequences were merged in silico. Clonal expansion was defined as a frequency increase of at least 2-fold after treatment compared with C1D1, and clones undetected at baseline were assigned a pseudocount of 0.5. Singleton clones were defined as clones with 0 or 1 copy at C1D1, and non-singleton clones were defined as clones with 2 or more copies. By matching protein sequences in sorted samples from the same patient, clones expanded in unsorted samples were annotated as CD4+, CD8+ or unknown. Wilcoxon tests were applied to paired samples to test diversity changes from C1D1 to C4D1. The source is immuneACCESS, and TCRdb retained only in-frame sequences with V and J called. Part of the clones is not carried over; for the studies checked, unresolved V genes explain less than half of this, and the remainder is unexplained. That table is the source of V, J and clone size, and D and trimming were worked out from the DNA. Counted in this sample were tens of thousands of clones; about nine tenths of them appeared once. Jointly, the top ten make up around 2.7% of the sample.

The chain joins TRBV6-5 to TRBJ2-1, with the D gene too uncertain to name. This sequence originates from a human donor with classical Hodgkin lymphoma. The sequences come from peripheral blood mononuclear cells (PBMCs), collected before the fourth cycle of nivolumab. The DNA sequence is given as TGTGCCAGCAGTTACTCTAGGAAGTATGAGCAGTTCTTC. Its protein reads: CASSYSRKYEQFF.